This paragraph covers one TCR beta chain sequence. The sample originates from a study of blood T cells in healthy people across ages. V lost 4 bases and J 4 bases, leaving 7 bases between the germline ends. This CDR3 comprises 12 residues. Germline-derived CDR1 and CDR2 are ENHRY and SYGVKD. Then a second PCR, running about 6 to 11 cycles, was carried out with a sample-barcoded 5' primer and a J-beta primer mix. TCRdb itself ran the 5' RACE reads through MiXCR, one entry per CDR3 protein. Among hundreds of thousands of distinct CDR3 sequences listed, 24% were seen once. This sample also belongs to another study, concerning T cells of mothers and their children.

This receptor was identified in a boy aged 5 to 17 in good health. Sequencing input: blood. This chain uses TRBV10-3 with TRBJ1-1; D gene unclear. CDR3 nucleotide sequence: TGTGCCATCAGTGGGTTGAGCACTGAAGCTTTCTTT. It encodes CAISGLSTEAFF.